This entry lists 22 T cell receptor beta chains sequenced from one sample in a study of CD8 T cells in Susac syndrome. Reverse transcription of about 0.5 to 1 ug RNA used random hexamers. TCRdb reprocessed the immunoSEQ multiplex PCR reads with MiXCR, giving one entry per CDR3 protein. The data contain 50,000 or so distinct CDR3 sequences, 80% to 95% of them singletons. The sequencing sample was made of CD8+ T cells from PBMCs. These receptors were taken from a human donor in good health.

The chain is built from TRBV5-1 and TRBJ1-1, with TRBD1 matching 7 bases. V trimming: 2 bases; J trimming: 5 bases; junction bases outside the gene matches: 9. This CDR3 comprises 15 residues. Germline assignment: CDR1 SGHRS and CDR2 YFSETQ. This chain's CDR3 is CASSFEGGVGTEAFF. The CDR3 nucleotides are TGCGCCAGCAGCTTCGAAGGGGGCGTCGGAACTGAAGCTTTCTTT.

Written as DNA, the CDR3 is TGCGCCAGCAGTCCGGGACAGGGTATGGAGACCCAGTACTTC. Protein sequence: CASSPGQGMETQYF. The chain has TRBV4-1 and TRBJ2-5; 9 bases agree with TRBD1. V shed 6 bases and J 5 bases; nucleotides not matched to a gene: 7. The germline V gene has CDR1 MGHRA and CDR2 YSYEKL. The CDR3 sequence is 14 residues long.

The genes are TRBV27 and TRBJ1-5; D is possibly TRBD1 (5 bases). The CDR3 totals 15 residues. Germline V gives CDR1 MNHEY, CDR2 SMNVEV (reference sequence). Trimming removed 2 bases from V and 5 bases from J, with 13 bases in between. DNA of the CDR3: TGTGCCAGCAGTTTAAGGTCAGGGTCCGATCAGCCCCAGCATTTT. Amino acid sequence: CASSLRSGSDQPQHF.

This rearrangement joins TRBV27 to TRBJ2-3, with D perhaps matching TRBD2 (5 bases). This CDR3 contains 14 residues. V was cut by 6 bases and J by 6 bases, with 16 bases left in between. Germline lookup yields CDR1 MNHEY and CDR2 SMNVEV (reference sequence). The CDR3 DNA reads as TGTGCCAGCAGCGACGGATTCGCGGGTGATACGCAGTATTTT. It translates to CASSDGFAGDTQYF.

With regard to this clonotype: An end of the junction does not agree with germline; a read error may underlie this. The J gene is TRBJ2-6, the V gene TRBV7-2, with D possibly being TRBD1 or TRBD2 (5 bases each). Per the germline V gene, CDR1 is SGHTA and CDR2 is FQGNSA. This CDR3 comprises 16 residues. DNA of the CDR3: TGTGCCAGCAGCTTAGATGCGTCCAGAGGGGCCAACGTTCTGACTTTC. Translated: CASSLDASRGANVLTF.

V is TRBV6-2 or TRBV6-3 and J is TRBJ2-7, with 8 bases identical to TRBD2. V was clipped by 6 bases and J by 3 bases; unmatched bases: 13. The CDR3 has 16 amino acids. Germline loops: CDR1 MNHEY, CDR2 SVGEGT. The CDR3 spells CASRPWASGPLYEQYF. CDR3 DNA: TGTGCCAGCAGACCCTGGGCTAGCGGGCCCCTCTACGAGCAGTACTTC.

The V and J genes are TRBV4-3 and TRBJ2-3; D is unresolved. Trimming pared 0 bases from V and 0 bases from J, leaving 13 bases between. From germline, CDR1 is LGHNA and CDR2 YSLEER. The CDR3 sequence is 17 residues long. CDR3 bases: TGCGCCAGCAGCCAAGATCAAATGGGCTATAGCACAGATACGCAGTATTTT. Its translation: CASSQDQMGYSTDTQYF.

CDR3 coding DNA: TGTGCCAGCAGCTCGTCGGCCGGGGAGCTGTTTTTT. Translated: CASSSSAGELFF. The V gene is TRBV7-9, the J gene TRBJ2-2, with D uncertain. Germline V CDR1 and CDR2: SEHNR, FQNEAQ (reference sequence). V was clipped by 4 bases and J by 6 bases, with 6 bases between them. This CDR3 contains 12 residues.

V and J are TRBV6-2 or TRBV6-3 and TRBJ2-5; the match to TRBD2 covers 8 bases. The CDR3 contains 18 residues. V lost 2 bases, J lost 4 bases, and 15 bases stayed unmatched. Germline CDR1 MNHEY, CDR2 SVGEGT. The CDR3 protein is CASSYQRRLALGVETQYF. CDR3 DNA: TGTGCCAGCAGTTACCAGAGACGACTAGCGCTAGGGGTAGAGACCCAGTACTTC.

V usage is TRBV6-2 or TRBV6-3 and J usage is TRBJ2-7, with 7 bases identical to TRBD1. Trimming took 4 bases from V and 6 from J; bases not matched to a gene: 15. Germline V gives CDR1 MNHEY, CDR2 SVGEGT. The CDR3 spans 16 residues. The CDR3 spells CASSSVQIQGTGEQYF. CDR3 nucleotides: TGTGCCAGCAGTTCCGTACAAATACAGGGGACGGGCGAGCAGTACTTC.

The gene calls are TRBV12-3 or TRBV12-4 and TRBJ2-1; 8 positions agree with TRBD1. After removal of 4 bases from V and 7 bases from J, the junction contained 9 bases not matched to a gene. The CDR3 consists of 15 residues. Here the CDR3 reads CASSSPGQGMNEQFF. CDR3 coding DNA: TGTGCCAGCAGTTCTCCCGGACAGGGTATGAATGAGCAGTTCTTC.

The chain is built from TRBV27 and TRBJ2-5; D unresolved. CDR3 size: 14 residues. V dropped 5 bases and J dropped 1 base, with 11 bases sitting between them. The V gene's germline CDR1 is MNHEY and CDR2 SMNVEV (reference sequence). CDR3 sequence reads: CASSPEPAQETQYF. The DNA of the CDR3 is TGTGCCAGCAGTCCCGAACCCGCCCAAGAGACCCAGTACTTC.

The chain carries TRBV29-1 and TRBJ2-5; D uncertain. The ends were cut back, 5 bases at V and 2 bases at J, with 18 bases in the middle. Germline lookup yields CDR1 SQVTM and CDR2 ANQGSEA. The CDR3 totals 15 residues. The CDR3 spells CSVSEAWGLQETQYF. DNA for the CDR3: TGCAGCGTTAGTGAGGCCTGGGGATTACAAGAGACCCAGTACTTC. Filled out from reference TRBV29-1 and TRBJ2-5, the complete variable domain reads SAVISQKPSRDICQRGTSLTIQCQVDSQVTMMFWYRQQPGQSLTLIATANQGSEATYESGFVIDKFPISRPNLTFSTLTVSNMSPEDSSIYLCSVSEAWGLQETQYFGPGTRLLVL.

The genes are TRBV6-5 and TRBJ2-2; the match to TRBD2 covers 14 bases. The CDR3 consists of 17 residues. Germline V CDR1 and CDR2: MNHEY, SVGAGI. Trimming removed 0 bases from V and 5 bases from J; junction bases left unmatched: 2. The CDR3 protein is CASSYSTSGRGTGELFF. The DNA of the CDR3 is TGTGCCAGCAGTTACTCGACTAGCGGGAGGGGGACCGGGGAGCTGTTTTTT.

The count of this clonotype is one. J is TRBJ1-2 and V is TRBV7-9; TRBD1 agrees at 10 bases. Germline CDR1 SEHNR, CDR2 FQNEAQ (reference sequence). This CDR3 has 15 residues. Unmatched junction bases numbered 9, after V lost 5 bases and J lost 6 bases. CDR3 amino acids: CASSHLDRGFDGYTF. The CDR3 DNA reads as TGTGCCAGCAGCCACCTGGACAGGGGGTTCGATGGCTACACCTTC. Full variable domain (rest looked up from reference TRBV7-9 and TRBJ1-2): DTGVSQNPRHKITKRGQNVTFRCDPISEHNRLYWYRQTLGQGPEFLTYFQNEAQLEKSRLLSDRFSAERPKGSFSTLEIQRTEQGDSAMYLCASSHLDRGFDGYTFGSGTRLTVV.

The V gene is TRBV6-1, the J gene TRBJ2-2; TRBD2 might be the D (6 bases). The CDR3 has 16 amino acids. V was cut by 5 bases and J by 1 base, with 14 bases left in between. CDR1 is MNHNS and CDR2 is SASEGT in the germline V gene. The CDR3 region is CASSLRLAENTGELFF. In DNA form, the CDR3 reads TGTGCCAGCAGTCTCCGCTTAGCGGAGAACACCGGGGAGCTGTTTTTT.

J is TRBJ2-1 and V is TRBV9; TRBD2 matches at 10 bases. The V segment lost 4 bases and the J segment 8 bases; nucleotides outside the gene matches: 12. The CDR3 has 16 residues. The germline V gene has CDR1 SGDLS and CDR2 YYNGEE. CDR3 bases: TGTGCCAGCAGCTCGCAGGGGGGACTAGCGAGCGATGAGCAGTTCTTC. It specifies CASSSQGGLASDEQFF.

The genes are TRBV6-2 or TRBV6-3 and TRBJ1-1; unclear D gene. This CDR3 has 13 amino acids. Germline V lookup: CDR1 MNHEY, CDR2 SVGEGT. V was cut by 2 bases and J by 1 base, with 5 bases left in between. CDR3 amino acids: CASSYGPNTEAFF. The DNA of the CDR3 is TGTGCCAGCAGTTACGGTCCGAACACTGAAGCTTTCTTT.

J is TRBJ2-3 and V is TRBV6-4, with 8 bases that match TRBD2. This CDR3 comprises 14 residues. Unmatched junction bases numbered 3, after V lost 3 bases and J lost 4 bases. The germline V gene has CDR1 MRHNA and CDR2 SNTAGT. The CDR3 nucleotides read TGTGCCAGCAGTGAGCTCGGGAGGGCAGATACGCAGTATTTT. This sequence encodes CASSELGRADTQYF.

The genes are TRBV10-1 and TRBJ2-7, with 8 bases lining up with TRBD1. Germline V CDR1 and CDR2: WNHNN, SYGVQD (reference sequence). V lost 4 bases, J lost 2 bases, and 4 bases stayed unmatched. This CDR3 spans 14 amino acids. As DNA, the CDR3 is TGCGCCAGCAGTGCCACGACAGGGGCCTACGAGCAGTACTTC. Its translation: CASSATTGAYEQYF.

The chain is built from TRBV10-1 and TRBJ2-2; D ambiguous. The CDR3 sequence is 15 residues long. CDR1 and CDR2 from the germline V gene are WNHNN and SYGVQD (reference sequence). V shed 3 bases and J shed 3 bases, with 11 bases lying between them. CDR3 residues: CASSDIDEHTGELFF. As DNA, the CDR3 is TGCGCCAGCAGTGACATTGACGAACACACCGGGGAGCTGTTTTTT.

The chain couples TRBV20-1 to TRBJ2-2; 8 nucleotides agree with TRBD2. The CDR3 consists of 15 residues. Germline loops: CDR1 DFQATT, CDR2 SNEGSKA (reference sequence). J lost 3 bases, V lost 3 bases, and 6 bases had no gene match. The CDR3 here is CSARDSGVDTGELFF. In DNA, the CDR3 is TGCAGTGCTAGGGATAGCGGGGTCGACACCGGGGAGCTGTTTTTT.